This T cell receptor (beta chain) was identified in a study of blood T cell repertoires in COVID-19. In the study overall: Acute and convalescent COVID-19 specimens originated in the United States, Italy and Spain.

The Seattle patients, enrolled during active infection, were followed longitudinally. Per the original data handling: Estimates of nucleated cell counts were drawn from the amplification of reference gene primers. The protocol was immunoSEQ multiplex PCR, while the TCRdb copy is restricted to in-frame clones and leaves out a portion. V and J calls and clone size are copied from that table; D and trimming were computed from the DNA. The sample holds some 240,000 clones, roughly four fifths seen once. CDR1 and CDR2 (germline): MNHEY, SVGAGI. V lost 6 bases to trimming and J lost 7 bases, with 9 bases between them. The length of the CDR3 is 12 residues.

The J gene is TRBJ2-2, the V gene TRBV6-5; D is uncertain. Input material: peripheral blood. This TCR came from a woman older than 75 with COVID-19, enrolled during active disease. This chain's CDR3 is CASRRKLGELFF. The CDR3 DNA sequence: TGTGCCAGCAGGCGAAAGCTCGGGGAGCTGTTTTTT.